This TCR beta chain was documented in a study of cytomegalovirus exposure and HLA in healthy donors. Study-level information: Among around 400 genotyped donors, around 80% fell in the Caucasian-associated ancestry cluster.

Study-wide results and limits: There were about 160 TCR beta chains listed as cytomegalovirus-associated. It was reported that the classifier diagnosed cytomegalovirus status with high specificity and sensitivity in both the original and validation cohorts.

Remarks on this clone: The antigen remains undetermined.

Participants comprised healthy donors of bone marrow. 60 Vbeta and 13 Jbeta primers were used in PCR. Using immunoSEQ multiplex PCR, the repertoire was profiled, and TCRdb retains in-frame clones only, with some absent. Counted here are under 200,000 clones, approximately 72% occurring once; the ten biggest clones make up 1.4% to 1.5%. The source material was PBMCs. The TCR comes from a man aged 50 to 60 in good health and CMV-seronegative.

The CDR3 bases are TGTGCCAGTAGTACCATGAGTAGTACTGAAGCTTTCTTT. Translated: CASSTMSSTEAFF. The chain employs TRBV19 and TRBJ1-1; unclear D gene. This CDR3 has 13 residues. V shed 4 bases and J shed 5 bases, with 11 bases lying between them. Germline-derived CDR1 and CDR2 are LNHDA and SQIVND (reference sequence).